The 4 T cell receptor beta chains given below trace back to one sample, sequenced in a study of identical twins (dated by TCRdb to about 2016). The protocol used for the library was 5' RACE. This sample was sequenced with an Illumina HiSeq 2000. TCRdb reran the public reads through fastp at Q25 and MiXCR, keeping productive beta chains. Every entry covers one CDR3 protein and lists the most common genes and DNA from its rows. In all, the sample holds under 500,000 distinct CDR3 sequences, and approximately 15% of those were seen once. The top ten constitute around 0.98% of the sample. These data were also reused for a study on yellow fever vaccine responses in identical twins.

The sequenced sample was CD4+ T cells sorted from blood. The receptors come from a woman younger than 30 in good health.

The rearrangement links TRBV5-1 to TRBJ1-5, with D hard to call. V was shortened by 0 bases and J by 5 bases, with 12 bases between the two germline ends. This CDR3 spans 15 amino acids. Germline-derived CDR1 and CDR2 are SGHRS and YFSETQ. The CDR3 nucleotides read TGCGCCAGCAGCTTGGGGATGGGTTTCGATCAGCCCCAGCATTTT. This sequence encodes CASSLGMGFDQPQHF.

The chain links TRBV12-3 or TRBV12-4 to TRBJ1-2; D remains ambiguous. This CDR3 has 16 amino acids. Trimming pared 2 bases from V and 3 bases from J, leaving 16 bases between. CDR3 residues: CASSLIRWLRDYGYTF. The CDR3 DNA sequence: TGTGCCAGCAGTTTAATAAGGTGGCTCCGAGACTATGGCTACACCTTC.

This clonotype was detected only a few times. J is TRBJ1-2 and V is TRBV28; 10 bases are a match to TRBD1. The CDR3 covers 15 residues. Germline loops: CDR1 MDHEN, CDR2 SYDVKM. The ends lost 6 bases at V and 7 bases at J; junction bases unmatched: 11. The CDR3 DNA reads TGTGCCAGCAGGGGACCGGGACAGGGGTTGAGTGGCTACACCTTC. The encoded protein is CASRGPGQGLSGYTF.

This clonotype has only a few counts. V is TRBV4-1 and J is TRBJ2-3; 9 nucleotides line up with TRBD2. The V segment lost 4 bases and the J segment 0 bases; nucleotides outside the gene matches: 8. Germline CDR1 reads MGHRA; CDR2 reads YSYEKL. This CDR3 contains 17 residues. The CDR3 coding sequence is TGCGCCAGCAGCCCCACTGGCACTAGCGGGAGCACAGATACGCAGTATTTT. It translates to CASSPTGTSGSTDTQYF.